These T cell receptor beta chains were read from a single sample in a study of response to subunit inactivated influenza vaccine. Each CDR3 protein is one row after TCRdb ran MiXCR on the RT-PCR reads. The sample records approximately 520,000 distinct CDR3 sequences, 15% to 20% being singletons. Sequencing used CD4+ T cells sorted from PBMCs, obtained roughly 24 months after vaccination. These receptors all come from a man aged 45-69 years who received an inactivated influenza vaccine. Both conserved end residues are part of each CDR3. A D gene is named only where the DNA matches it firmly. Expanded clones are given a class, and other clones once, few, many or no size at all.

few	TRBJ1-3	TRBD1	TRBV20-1	TGCAGTGCTAGAGATCTAGGACAGGGGAGCTCTGGAAACACCATATATTTT	CSARDLGQGSSGNTIYF
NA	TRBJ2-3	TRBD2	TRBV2	TGTGCCAGCAAAGGACTAGCGGGCACAGATACGCAGTATTTT	CASKGLAGTDTQYF
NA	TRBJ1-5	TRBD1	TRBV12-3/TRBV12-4	TGTGCCAGCAGTTCACTATGGGGGACAGGGGATCATCAGCCCCAGCATTTT	CASSSLWGTGDHQPQHF
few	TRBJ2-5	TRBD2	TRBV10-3	TGTGCCATCAGTGAGTCGTATCTGACTAGCGTAGAGACCCAGTACTTC	CAISESYLTSVETQYF
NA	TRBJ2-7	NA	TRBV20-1	TGCAGTGCTAGAGATCGGTTGGGGGGGGCTATCTCCTACGAGCAGTACTTC	CSARDRLGGAISYEQYF
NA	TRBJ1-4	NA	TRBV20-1	TGCAGTGCTGGGTCCACTAATGAAAAACTGTTTTTT	CSAGSTNEKLFF
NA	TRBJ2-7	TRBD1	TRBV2	TGTGCCAGCGCCCAGGACAGGGGACACGAGCAGTACTTC	CASAQDRGHEQYF
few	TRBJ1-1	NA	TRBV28	TGTGCCAGCAGTTTATTCGGCAGGGTCACTGAAGCTTTCTTT	CASSLFGRVTEAFF
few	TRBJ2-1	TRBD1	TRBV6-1	TGTGCCAGCAGCGGACAGGAACGGGGCTCAAATGAGCAGTTCTTC	CASSGQERGSNEQFF
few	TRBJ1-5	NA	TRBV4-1	TGCGCCAGCAGCCCAAAAGGCGGGGGGGCTTATCAGCCCCAGCATTTT	CASSPKGGGAYQPQHF
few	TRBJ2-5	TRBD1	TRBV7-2	TGTGCCAGCAGCTTAGTAGGACAGGGTGCGGAGACCCAGTACTTC	CASSLVGQGAETQYF
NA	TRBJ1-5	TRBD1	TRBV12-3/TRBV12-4	TGTGCCAGCAGCCCTGGACAGGGGGTTGTTCAGCCCCAGCATTTT	CASSPGQGVVQPQHF
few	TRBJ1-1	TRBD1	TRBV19	TGTGCCAGTAGCAAGGGGACAGGGAACACTGAAGCTTTCTTT	CASSKGTGNTEAFF
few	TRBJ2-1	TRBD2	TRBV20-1	TGCAGTGCTATTGCGGGGGGGCACATCTCCTACAATGAGCAGTTCTTC	CSAIAGGHISYNEQFF
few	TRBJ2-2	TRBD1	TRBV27	TGTGCCAGCAGTGTACACAGGGGGTCGGGGGAGCTGTTTTTT	CASSVHRGSGELFF
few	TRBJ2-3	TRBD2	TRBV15	TGTGCCACCAGCAGAGGCCTGACTAGCGGAGGCACAGATACGCAGTATTTT	CATSRGLTSGGTDTQYF
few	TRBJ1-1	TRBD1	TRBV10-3	TGTGCCATCAGCAATACAGGGGTGCCCACTGAAGCTTTCTTT	CAISNTGVPTEAFF
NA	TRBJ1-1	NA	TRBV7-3	TGTGCCAGCAGCTTAGGACCAGCCCTGAACACTGAAGCTTTCTTT	CASSLGPALNTEAFF
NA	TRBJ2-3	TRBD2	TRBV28	TGTGCCAGCGGCCCTCCGGCTAGCGGTCGCACAGATACGCAGTATTTT	CASGPPASGRTDTQYF
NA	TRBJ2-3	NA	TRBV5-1	TGCGCCAGCAGCTTGGTGGCGGGGTACGGAGATACGCAGTATTTT	CASSLVAGYGDTQYF
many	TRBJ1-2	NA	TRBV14	TGTGCCAGCAGCCAGGGGAGATACTATGGCTACACCTTC	CASSQGRYYGYTF
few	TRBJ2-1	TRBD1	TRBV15	TGTGCCACCAGCAGAGATCGGGGGACAGGCAATGAGCAGTTCTTC	CATSRDRGTGNEQFF
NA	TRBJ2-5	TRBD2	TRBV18	TGTGCCAGCTCACGAGGGACTAGCGGGATTCAAGAGACCCAGTACTTC	CASSRGTSGIQETQYF
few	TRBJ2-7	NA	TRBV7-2	TGTGCCAGCAGCTCGGGACGCCTCTCCTACGAGCAGTACTTC	CASSSGRLSYEQYF
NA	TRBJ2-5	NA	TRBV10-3	TGTGCCATCAGTGAGTCGTTGGAGACCCAGTACTTC	CAISESLETQYF
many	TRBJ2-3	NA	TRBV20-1	TGCAGTGCTAGAAGGGACGGCACAGATACGCAGTATTTT	CSARRDGTDTQYF
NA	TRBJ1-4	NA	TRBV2	TGTGCCAGCGTTCGGACAGATGAAAAACTGTTTTTT	CASVRTDEKLFF
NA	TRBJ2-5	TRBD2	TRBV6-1	TGTGCCAGCAGTGAAGCCCCGGGGGGGACCCAGTACTTC	CASSEAPGGTQYF
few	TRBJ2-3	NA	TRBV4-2	TGTGCCAGCAGCCGAATGACGGGGGGCACAGATACGCAGTATTTT	CASSRMTGGTDTQYF
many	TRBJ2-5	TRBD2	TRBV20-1	TGCAGTGCTACCCGTTGGGGGACTAACAACCAAGAGACCCAGTACTTC	CSATRWGTNNQETQYF
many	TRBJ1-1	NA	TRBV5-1	TGTGCCAGCAGTTTGGCAGGGATGAACACTGAAGCTTTCTTT	CASSLAGMNTEAFF
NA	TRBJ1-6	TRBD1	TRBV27	TGTGCCAGCAGTTTTAGGACAGGAAATTCACCCCTCCACTTT	CASSFRTGNSPLHF
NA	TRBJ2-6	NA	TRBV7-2	TGTGCCAGCAGCCTTACTAGCAATCCCGGGGCCAACGTCCTGACTTTC	CASSLTSNPGANVLTF
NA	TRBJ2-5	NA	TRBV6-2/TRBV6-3	TGTGCCAGCAGTTACCCCATTCAGACAGGGAGGGAAGAGACCCAGTACTTC	CASSYPIQTGREETQYF
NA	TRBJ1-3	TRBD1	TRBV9	TGTGCCAGCAGCGTAGGAGGGACAGCTGGAAACACCATATATTTT	CASSVGGTAGNTIYF
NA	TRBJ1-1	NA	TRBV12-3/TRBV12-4	TGTGCCAGCAGTTTTAGGGCCGCGGGGACTGAAGCTTTCTTT	CASSFRAAGTEAFF
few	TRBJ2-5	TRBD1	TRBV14	TGTGCCAGCAGCCCCGACAGGGGGCGCGATCGAGAGACCCAGTACTTC	CASSPDRGRDRETQYF
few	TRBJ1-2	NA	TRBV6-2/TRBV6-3	TGTGCCAGCAGCTCAGGGGCGTTCGGCTACACCTTC	CASSSGAFGYTF
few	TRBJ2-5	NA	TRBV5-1	TGCGCCAGCAGCTTGGAAGGTGTGGGCAGGAGAGGGCCGGTGTACTTC	CASSLEGVGRRGPVYF
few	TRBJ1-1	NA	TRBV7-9	TGTGCCAGCAGCTTGTCGACAGTGAACACTGAAGCTTTCTTT	CASSLSTVNTEAFF
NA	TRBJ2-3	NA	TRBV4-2	TGTGCCAGCAGCCAAGAACAGGCAGATACGCAGTATTTT	CASSQEQADTQYF
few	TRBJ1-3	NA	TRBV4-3	TGCGCCAGCAGCCAAACGGACTGGAAGAGCTCTGGAAACACCATATATTTT	CASSQTDWKSSGNTIYF
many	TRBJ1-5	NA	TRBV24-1	TGTGCCACCAGCGGCAGGGGAGGAAGCAATCAGCCCCAGCATTTT	CATSGRGGSNQPQHF
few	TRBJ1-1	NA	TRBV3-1	TGTGCCAGCAGCGTGGGAGGGGAACCTTTCTTT	CASSVGGEPFF
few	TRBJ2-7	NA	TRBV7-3	TGTGCCAGCAGCTTATGGGGCGGTGACTACGAGCAGTACTTC	CASSLWGGDYEQYF
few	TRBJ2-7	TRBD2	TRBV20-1	TGCAGTGCTAGCCCGACTAGCGGGAGGATTCTGTCCGAGCAGTACTTC	CSASPTSGRILSEQYF
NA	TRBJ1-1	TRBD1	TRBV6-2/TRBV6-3	TGTGCCAGCAATTTACAGGGGAGGACTGAAGCTTTCTTT	CASNLQGRTEAFF
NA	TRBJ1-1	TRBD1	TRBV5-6	TGTGCCAGCAGCTTGGACGGCAGGGGGCGGGGGACTGAAGCTTTCTTT	CASSLDGRGRGTEAFF
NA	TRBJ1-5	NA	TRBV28	TGTGCCAGCAGTCTGACACGAACACAGGCGGATCAGCCCCAGCATTTT	CASSLTRTQADQPQHF
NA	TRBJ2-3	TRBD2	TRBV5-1	TGCGCCAGCAGCTTGCCAGCGGGAGGAATAGATACGCAGTATTTT	CASSLPAGGIDTQYF
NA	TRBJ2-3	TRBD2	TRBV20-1	TGCAGTGCTAGAGATCGTAGCGGGGGGTTAGATACGCAGTATTTT	CSARDRSGGLDTQYF
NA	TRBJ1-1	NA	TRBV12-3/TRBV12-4	TGTGCCAGCAGTCGCCCGGAGGGGAGCACTGAAGCTTTCTTT	CASSRPEGSTEAFF
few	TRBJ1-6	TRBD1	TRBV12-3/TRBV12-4	TGTGCCAGCAGTTTAATAGGGGGCAGTTCACCCCTCCACTTT	CASSLIGGSSPLHF
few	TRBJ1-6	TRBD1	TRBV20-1	TGCAGTGCTCCTCAAACAGGGGGGAATTCACCCCTCCACTTT	CSAPQTGGNSPLHF
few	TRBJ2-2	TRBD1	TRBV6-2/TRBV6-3	TGTGCCAGCAGTAGGGCAGGGGGCTCCGGGGAGCTGTTTTTT	CASSRAGGSGELFF
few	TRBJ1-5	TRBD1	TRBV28	TGTGCCAGCTGCTCGGGACAGGGAGAGCCCCAGCATTTT	CASCSGQGEPQHF
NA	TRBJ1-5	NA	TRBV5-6	TGTGCCAGCAGCTCCGGGGTCCTTAATCAGCCCCAGCATTTT	CASSSGVLNQPQHF